One sample yielded the 31 T cell receptor beta chains listed below, sequenced in a study of CD8 T cells in ankylosing spondylitis. Study-level results: Seemingly characteristic of ankylosing spondylitis blood was a TCR beta motif consisting of fewer than 10 highly homologous variants.

TCRdb itself ran the 5' RACE reads through MiXCR, one entry per CDR3 protein. The sample includes around 390,000 distinct CDR3 sequences, 20% to 25% of them seen just once. What these receptors recognize is not known. The sequenced sample was blood, either unsorted or a sorted T cell fraction (not recorded which). These TCRs come from a male donor with ankylosing spondylitis.

This clonotype was seen a few times. The rearrangement joins TRBV12-3 or TRBV12-4 to TRBJ1-5; no clear D. The CDR3 runs to 15 residues. The V gene lost 5 bases and the J gene lost 2 bases, with 13 bases spanning the gap. The CDR3 DNA reads as TGTGCCAGCAGTCCCCGTTTATCAGGCAATCAGCCCCAGCATTTT. This gives the protein CASSPRLSGNQPQHF.

This sequence joins TRBV10-3 and TRBJ2-4, with 11 bases lining up with TRBD2. V lost 5 bases and J lost 6; bases outside the gene matches: 9. Germline V gene sequence: CDR1 ENHRY, CDR2 SYGVKD. This CDR3 is built from 16 residues. This CDR3 reads CAISSVAGGPRNIQYF. The DNA for the CDR3 is TGTGCCATCAGTAGTGTAGCGGGAGGGCCCCGAAACATTCAGTACTTC.

This clonotype was seen a few times. V gene TRBV5-1 combines with J gene TRBJ2-1; TRBD2 matches 14 bases. CDR1 and CDR2 (germline): SGHRS, YFSETQ. The CDR3 is made up of 16 amino acids. The ends lost 4 bases at V and 4 bases at J; junction bases unmatched: 4. The CDR3 is CASSTRTSGRYNEQFF. CDR3 coding DNA: TGCGCCAGCAGCACCCGGACTAGCGGGAGGTACAATGAGCAGTTCTTC.

The V gene is TRBV18, the J gene TRBJ2-7; D unclear. Germline CDR1 and CDR2: KGHSH and LQKENI. Trimming pared 4 bases from V and 3 bases from J, leaving 7 bases between. The CDR3 covers 12 residues. The CDR3 DNA reads as TGTGCCAGCTCACTAGTTATCTACGAGCAGTACTTC. Translation gives CASSLVIYEQYF.

The V call is TRBV27, the J call TRBJ2-7, with D possibly being TRBD1 (6 bases). The CDR3 consists of 15 residues. Germline V gene sequence: CDR1 MNHEY, CDR2 SMNVEV (reference sequence). V lost 4 bases to trimming and J lost 0 bases, with 13 bases between them. The CDR3: CASSSRGSSSYEQYF. The CDR3 DNA sequence: TGTGCCAGCAGTTCCAGGGGTTCGAGCTCCTACGAGCAGTACTTC.

V and J are TRBV4-1 and TRBJ2-7; maybe TRBD1 (6 bases). With 5 bases removed from V and 2 bases from J, the gap between germline ends came to 19 bases. Germline V gives CDR1 MGHRA, CDR2 YSYEKL. CDR3 size: 16 residues. DNA for the CDR3: TGCGCCAGCAGCTACCACAGGGAAGGTGGGGCCTACGAGCAGTACTTC. This gives the protein CASSYHREGGAYEQYF.

V usage is TRBV7-2 and J usage is TRBJ2-1, with a tentative D call TRBD2 (6 bases). The germline V gene encodes CDR1 SGHTA and CDR2 FQGNSA. This CDR3 has 15 amino acids. Between the trimmed V and J ends, which lost 1 base and 8 bases, there was a span of 15 bases. This CDR3 reads CASSLGDFPSDEQFF. The DNA of the CDR3 is TGTGCCAGCAGCTTAGGGGACTTCCCGAGCGATGAGCAGTTCTTC.

This clonotype was detected only a few times. The chain has TRBV5-4 and TRBJ2-3; 8 bases are a match to TRBD1. Per germline, CDR1 SGHNT and CDR2 YYREEE (reference sequence). This CDR3 is 15 amino acids long. J lost 1 base, V lost 4 bases, and 5 bases had no gene match. In nucleotides, the CDR3 is TGTGCCAGCAGCCCAGACAGGGGTGGCACAGATACGCAGTATTTT. It encodes CASSPDRGGTDTQYF.

This chain joins TRBV20-1 and TRBJ2-3; D unclear. V shed 6 bases and J shed 5 bases, with 9 bases lying between them. This CDR3 contains 11 residues. Germline V gene data show CDR1 as DFQATT and CDR2 as SNEGSKA (reference sequence). The CDR3 coding sequence is TGCAGTGCCGCGGCTCGAGATACGCAGTATTTT. Translated: CSAAARDTQYF.

This clonotype has more than one count but fewer than ten. The gene calls are TRBV6-5 and TRBJ2-1, with TRBD2 as a possible D gene (5 bases). Trimming took 2 bases from V and 5 from J, leaving 10 bases between them. The CDR3 has 14 residues. In germline, CDR1 is MNHEY, CDR2 SVGAGI. The CDR3 DNA follows: TGTGCCAGCAGTTACCCCGGGAAGAACAATGAGCAGTTCTTC. Translating gives CASSYPGKNNEQFF.

The chain uses TRBV5-6 and TRBJ1-1, with D possibly being TRBD1 (5 bases). The length of the CDR3 is 13 residues. V was clipped by 3 bases and J by 2 bases, with 8 bases between them. Germline V gene lookup returns CDR1 SGHDT and CDR2 YYEEEE. Here the CDR3 DNA reads TGTGCCAGCAGCTACGACAGAAACACTGAAGCTTTCTTT. Its translation: CASSYDRNTEAFF.

V gene TRBV11-1 combines with J gene TRBJ2-1; perhaps TRBD1 as D (5 bases). The CDR3 spans 15 residues. Germline V gene sequence: CDR1 SGHAT, CDR2 FQDESV (reference sequence). Trimming stripped 3 bases from V and 8 bases from J, with 17 bases between. This CDR3 is CASSFFSGIRDEQFF. As DNA, the CDR3 is TGTGCCAGCAGCTTCTTTTCAGGGATACGGGATGAGCAGTTCTTC.

This clonotype has at least ten counts. V is TRBV20-1 and J is TRBJ2-1; TRBD2 aligns across 8 bases. Germline lookup yields CDR1 DFQATT and CDR2 SNEGSKA (reference sequence). Trimming removed 3 bases from V and 6 bases from J; junction bases left unmatched: 7. The CDR3 is made up of 14 amino acids. In DNA form, the CDR3 reads TGCAGTGCTAGGTCCGGGAGGGCCTCCAATGAGCAGTTCTTC. It is translated as CSARSGRASNEQFF.

This clonotype was picked up many times. The CDR3 DNA reads as TGCAGCGTTGATAATCGGAGGGGGTTAACGTCAGATACGCAGTATTTT. Translating it yields CSVDNRRGLTSDTQYF. This sequence joins TRBV29-1 and TRBJ2-3; the D gene could be TRBD1 or TRBD2 (6 bases each). Germline CDR1 and CDR2: SQVTM and ANQGSEA. V shed 3 bases and J shed 4 bases, with 20 bases lying between them. The CDR3 has 16 amino acids.

This clonotype was detected only a few times. The rearrangement uses TRBV10-3 and TRBJ2-5; D is perhaps TRBD2 (6 bases). This CDR3 has 14 residues. Trimming left V 4 bases short and J 3 bases short, with 12 bases between. The germline CDR1 and CDR2 sequences are ENHRY and SYGVKD. The CDR3 spells CAISVNREKETQYF. CDR3 in DNA: TGTGCCATCAGTGTGAATCGGGAGAAAGAGACCCAGTACTTC.

This clonotype was observed a handful of times. The rearrangement joins TRBV7-2 to TRBJ1-1, with D possibly being TRBD1 (5 bases). V was trimmed by 5 bases and J by 1 base, leaving 20 bases between them. The germline gives CDR1 SGHTA, CDR2 FQGNSA. The CDR3 spans 17 residues. The CDR3 sequence: CASSEEVRFRGNTEAFF. In DNA form, the CDR3 reads TGTGCCAGCAGCGAAGAGGTCCGGTTTAGGGGGAACACTGAAGCTTTCTTT.

The chain joins TRBV7-9 to TRBJ2-3; 10 nucleotides match TRBD1. V was clipped by 8 bases and J by 2 bases; unmatched bases: 7. Germline loops: CDR1 SEHNR, CDR2 FQNEAQ (reference sequence). The CDR3 runs to 15 residues. This CDR3 reads CASGTGEHATDTQYF. CDR3 nucleotide sequence: TGTGCCAGCGGGACAGGGGAACACGCCACAGATACGCAGTATTTT.

This chain links TRBV5-1 with TRBJ2-2, with D unresolved. Germline V gives CDR1 SGHRS, CDR2 YFSETQ. The CDR3 covers 12 residues. V was shortened by 3 bases and J by 3 bases, with 3 bases between the two germline ends. CDR3 nucleotides: TGCGCCAGCAGCTACCACACCGGGGAGCTGTTTTTT. Translation gives CASSYHTGELFF.

This chain uses TRBV5-1 with TRBJ2-1; D possibly corresponds to TRBD1 (6 bases). Trimming removed 3 bases at V and 10 bases at J, with 20 bases between. From germline, CDR1 is SGHRS and CDR2 YFSETQ. The CDR3 consists of 15 residues. The CDR3 sequence is CASSSTVRQAHEQFF. CDR3 nucleotides: TGCGCCAGCAGCTCCACAGTTCGACAGGCTCACGAGCAGTTCTTC.

The chain couples TRBV29-1 to TRBJ1-2; 7 bases map to TRBD1. V trimming: 7 bases; J trimming: 6 bases; junction bases outside the gene matches: 14. CDR1 is SQVTM, CDR2 ANQGSEA, per germline. This CDR3 contains 14 residues. CDR3 DNA: TGCAGCGGAGACTTACGCACAGGGGTGCATGGCTACACCTTC. It yields the protein CSGDLRTGVHGYTF.

This clonotype occurred many times. The chain links TRBV5-1 to TRBJ2-2; 10 bases agree with TRBD1. Germline V gene data show CDR1 as SGHRS and CDR2 as YFSETQ. Trimming removed 4 bases from V and 6 bases from J; junction bases left unmatched: 0. This CDR3 contains 13 residues. CDR3 nucleotides: TGCGCCAGCAGCGGACAGGGGGCCGGGGAGCTGTTTTTT. Translated: CASSGQGAGELFF.

This clonotype was counted between two and nine times. The gene calls are TRBV7-2 and TRBJ2-3, with 12 bases that match TRBD2. The length of the CDR3 is 16 residues. V lost 3 bases and J lost 4; bases outside the gene matches: 5. Germline V gene data show CDR1 as SGHTA and CDR2 as FQGNSA. CDR3 loop: CASSFLAGGRADTQYF. The DNA of the CDR3 is TGTGCCAGCAGCTTTCTAGCGGGAGGGCGGGCAGATACGCAGTATTTT.

This clonotype has just a few counts. The chain is built from TRBV25-1 and TRBJ2-2; D is possibly TRBD1 or TRBD2 (7 bases each). This CDR3 is 16 amino acids long. Trimming took off 1 base at V and 4 bases at J, with 13 bases between the two ends. CDR1 and CDR2 (germline): MGHDK, SYGVNS. The CDR3 nucleotides are TGTGCCAGCAGTGAATGGCAGGGGGGGGCCACCGGGGAGCTGTTTTTT. Translating gives CASSEWQGGATGELFF.

The genes are TRBV5-1 and TRBJ1-2; no clear D gene. Germline V gene data show CDR1 as SGHRS and CDR2 as YFSETQ. The V end lost 4 bases, the J end lost 4 bases, and 11 bases lay between the germline ends. The CDR3 loop spans 13 amino acids. CDR3 coding DNA: TGCGCCAGCAGCCCTCGACTGATCTATGGCTACACCTTC. Encoded protein: CASSPRLIYGYTF. The whole variable domain, filled in from reference TRBV5-1 and TRBJ1-2, reads KAGVTQTPRYLIKTRGQQVTLSCSPISGHRSVSWYQQTPGQGLQFLFEYFSETQRNKGNFPGRFSGRQFSNSRSEMNVSTLELGDSALYLCASSPRLIYGYTFGSGTRLTVV.

CDR3 sequence: CASSPRPQGGQPQHF. The CDR3 region has the DNA TGCGCCAGCAGCCCTCGCCCACAGGGTGGTCAGCCCCAGCATTTT. V usage is TRBV5-1 and J usage is TRBJ1-5; perhaps TRBD1 as D (6 bases). Trimming pared 4 bases from V and 6 bases from J, leaving 17 bases between. The germline V gene has CDR1 SGHRS and CDR2 YFSETQ. The CDR3 length is 15 residues.

This clonotype was seen a few times. The rearrangement uses TRBV28 and TRBJ2-1, with D perhaps matching TRBD1 (5 bases). Trimming left V 4 bases short and J 3 bases short, with 16 bases between. This CDR3 region has 16 residues. Germline assignment: CDR1 MDHEN and CDR2 SYDVKM. The CDR3 spells CASSSSTVTDYNEQFF. The CDR3 DNA sequence: TGTGCCAGCAGTTCGTCCACCGTGACAGACTACAATGAGCAGTTCTTC.

The rearrangement joins TRBV7-2 to TRBJ2-1; TRBD2 matches 9 bases. Germline CDR1 is SGHTA and CDR2 is FQGNSA. Trimming cost V 0 bases and J 5 bases; bases outside gene matches: 11. CDR3 length: 18 residues. CDR3: CASSLAGLRGLAHNEQFF. The CDR3 DNA reads TGTGCCAGCAGCTTAGCCGGATTAAGGGGACTAGCCCACAATGAGCAGTTCTTC.

V is TRBV2 and J is TRBJ2-1; weak D call: TRBD1 (5 bases). Germline V CDR1 and CDR2: SNHLY, FYNNEI. This CDR3 region has 16 residues. Trimming shortened V by 6 bases and J by 3 bases, and 18 bases separated the two germline ends. In nucleotides, the CDR3 is TGTGCCAGCAGGGAAAAAACAGGCCCCCTCTACAATGAGCAGTTCTTC. Translating it yields CASREKTGPLYNEQFF.

This rearrangement joins TRBV7-2 to TRBJ2-1, with 13 bases identical to TRBD2. V gave up 5 bases and J gave up 9 bases; unmatched junction bases: 10. The V gene's germline CDR1 is SGHTA and CDR2 FQGNSA. This CDR3 has 16 residues. CDR3 protein: CASSIRWGLAGLEQFF. CDR3 DNA sequence: TGTGCCAGCAGCATTAGATGGGGACTAGCGGGACTTGAGCAGTTCTTC.

The chain's CDR3 is CSVTLGTGGNNSPLHF. As DNA, the CDR3 is TGCAGCGTTACCCTAGGGACGGGGGGAAATAATTCACCCCTCCACTTT. V is TRBV29-1 and J is TRBJ1-6; weak D call: TRBD1 (5 bases). This CDR3 is 16 amino acids long. V was trimmed by 5 bases and J by 5 bases, leaving 19 bases between them. The V gene's germline CDR1 is SQVTM and CDR2 ANQGSEA.

This clonotype showed up just a few times. V usage is TRBV5-6 and J usage is TRBJ1-5, with a tentative D call TRBD1 (5 bases). The CDR3 has 16 residues. Germline CDR1 SGHDT, CDR2 YYEEEE. The ends were cut back, 5 bases at V and 2 bases at J, with 17 bases in the middle. The CDR3 DNA reads as TGTGCCAGCAGTCGTACCTTAGGGACCGGCAATCAGCCCCAGCATTTT. It yields the protein CASSRTLGTGNQPQHF.